The rows below give T cell receptor beta chains drawn from one sample of a study of shared clonotypes between healthy human individuals. The repertoire was sequenced with immunoSEQ multiplex PCR; TCRdb's copy has only in-frame clones and lacks some. The sample has 1.5 million to 2.5 million clones; approximately 94% are singletons. Sequencing input: naive CD8+ T cells sorted from blood. Receptors were obtained from a man aged 18 to 35 in good health. CDR3s include the opening cysteine and the closing phenylalanine or tryptophan. The D gene is left open where the match is weak. Rows give clone size only sometimes, using once, few, many, or a class for an expanded clone.

V gene	J gene	D gene	clone size	CDR3 protein	CDR3 DNA
TRBV27	TRBJ2-5	.	.	CASTAFAGAIQTQYF	TGTGCCAGCACCGCCTTTGCGGGGGCGATTCAGACCCAGTACTTC
TRBV6-1	TRBJ1-2	TRBD1	.	CASSELIGDSGADYGYTF	TGTGCCAGCAGTGAATTAATAGGGGACAGTGGTGCGGATTATGGCTACACCTTC
TRBV5-6	TRBJ1-4	.	.	CASSLAGIVEKLFF	TGTGCCAGCAGCTTGGCGGGGATCGTTGAAAAACTGTTTTTT
TRBV13	TRBJ1-2	TRBD1	.	CASSSRDRGWDYGYTF	TGTGCCAGCAGCTCGAGGGACAGGGGATGGGACTATGGCTACACCTTC
TRBV27	TRBJ2-1	.	.	CASSFGQSYNEQFF	TGTGCCAGCAGTTTCGGGCAGTCCTACAATGAGCAGTTCTTC
TRBV14	TRBJ1-2	.	.	CASSQRQINYGYTF	TGTGCCAGCAGCCAACGACAGATTAACTATGGCTACACCTTC
TRBV9	TRBJ2-7	TRBD2	.	CASSAGTSGYYEQYF	TGTGCCAGCAGCGCGGGGACTAGCGGGTACTACGAGCAGTACTTC
TRBV10-3	TRBJ1-2	.	.	CAISEWDTNYGYTF	TGTGCCATCAGTGAATGGGATACGAACTATGGCTACACCTTC
TRBV19	TRBJ2-7	.	.	CASSIGPGQGYEQYF	TGTGCCAGTAGTATAGGGCCAGGGCAGGGGTACGAGCAGTACTTC
TRBV2	TRBJ2-5	TRBD2	once	CASSERLAGEETQYF	TGTGCCAGCAGTGAACGACTAGCGGGGGAAGAGACCCAGTACTTC
TRBV7-2	TRBJ2-7	.	.	CASSFFPKQEYEQYF	TGTGCCAGCAGCTTTTTTCCGAAGCAAGAATACGAGCAGTACTTC
TRBV25-1	TRBJ2-7	TRBD2	.	CASSEYTSGSSYEQYF	TGTGCCAGCAGTGAATATACTAGCGGGTCCTCCTACGAGCAGTACTTC
TRBV11-2	TRBJ1-2	.	once	CASSIQDNYGYTF	TGTGCCAGCAGCATACAGGACAACTATGGCTACACCTTC
TRBV30	TRBJ2-3	.	.	CAWWGLEDLTSTDTQYF	TGTGCCTGGTGGGGGCTAGAGGACCTCACTAGCACAGATACGCAGTATTTT
TRBV4-1	TRBJ2-7	TRBD2	few	CASSPRTRGIGGASEQYF	TGCGCCAGCAGCCCGCGGACTAGGGGTATCGGGGGGGCGAGCGAGCAGTACTTC
TRBV30	TRBJ2-3	TRBD2	.	CAWSDPGTSGEF	TGTGCCTGGAGTGACCCCGGGACTAGCGGGGAGTTT
TRBV5-6	TRBJ1-5	.	.	CASSLEGWDQPQHF	TGTGCCAGCAGCTTGGAGGGATGGGATCAGCCCCAGCATTTT
TRBV7-8	TRBJ2-7	TRBD1	.	CASSSPGQVSYEQYF	TGTGCCAGCAGCTCGCCCGGACAGGTCAGCTACGAGCAGTACTTC
TRBV5-1	TRBJ2-3	TRBD2	once	CASSLERDGVGTDTQYF	TGCGCCAGCAGCTTGGAGCGGGATGGAGTTGGCACAGATACGCAGTATTTT
TRBV27	TRBJ2-7	.	.	CASSYGGPSYEQYF	TGTGCCAGCAGTTACGGCGGACCTTCCTACGAGCAGTACTTC
TRBV5-1	TRBJ2-7	TRBD2	.	CASSLTSGMNYEQYF	TGCGCCAGCAGCTTAACTAGCGGGATGAACTACGAGCAGTACTTC
TRBV9	TRBJ2-3	.	once	CASSVAGVHPPDTQYF	TGTGCCAGCAGCGTAGCCGGGGTTCATCCCCCAGATACGCAGTATTTT
TRBV5-4	TRBJ1-1	.	.	CASSTDSMNTEAFF	TGTGCCAGCAGCACCGACAGCATGAACACTGAAGCTTTCTTT
TRBV4-1	TRBJ1-2	.	.	CASSPSEFGSYGYTF	TGCGCCAGCAGCCCCTCAGAATTCGGGAGCTATGGCTACACCTTC
TRBV4-1	TRBJ2-2	.	.	CASSQDLRTGELFF	TGCGCCAGCAGCCAAGATCTAAGGACCGGGGAGCTGTTTTTT
TRBV19	TRBJ2-2	.	.	CASKVNTGELFF	TGTGCCAGTAAGGTAAACACCGGGGAGCTGTTTTTT
TRBV29-1	TRBJ2-1	TRBD2	.	CSVDGLAGGPWNEQFF	TGCAGCGTTGACGGTCTAGCGGGAGGGCCCTGGAATGAGCAGTTCTTC
TRBV30	TRBJ2-1	TRBD2	.	CAWSVGLAGSNEQFF	TGTGCCTGGAGTGTAGGCCTAGCGGGGTCCAATGAGCAGTTCTTC
TRBV4-1	TRBJ2-7	TRBD2	.	CASSQERTSRYEQYF	TGCGCCAGCAGCCAAGAGAGGACTAGCCGCTACGAGCAGTACTTC
TRBV19	TRBJ1-5	.	once	CASTSVGWGQPQHF	TGTGCCAGTACCTCCGTCGGGTGGGGTCAGCCCCAGCATTTT
TRBV5-6	TRBJ1-6	.	.	CASSLDWDNSPLHF	TGTGCCAGCAGCTTGGATTGGGATAATTCACCCCTCCACTTT
TRBV7-9	TRBJ2-5	.	.	CASSRQETQYF	TGTGCCAGCAGCCGTCAAGAGACCCAGTACTTC
TRBV7-9	TRBJ2-7	.	.	CASSLAVGRSYEQYF	TGTGCCAGCAGCTTAGCGGTCGGACGGTCCTACGAGCAGTACTTC
TRBV9	TRBJ2-1	TRBD2	.	CASSNSGMRDNEQFF	TGTGCCAGCAGTAATAGCGGGATGAGGGATAATGAGCAGTTCTTC
TRBV19	TRBJ2-2	.	.	CASNYPNTGELFF	TGTGCCAGTAACTACCCGAACACCGGGGAGCTGTTTTTT
TRBV30	TRBJ2-7	.	.	CAWSGRLTYEQYF	TGTGCCTGGAGTGGACGGTTGACCTACGAGCAGTACTTC
TRBV30	TRBJ2-3	.	.	CAWSVATTDTQYF	TGTGCCTGGAGTGTAGCGACCACAGATACGCAGTATTTT
TRBV29-1	TRBJ2-2	.	.	CSVENLDTGELFF	TGCAGCGTTGAAAATCTAGACACCGGGGAGCTGTTTTTT
TRBV9	TRBJ2-7	TRBD2	.	CASSVAGGPTYEQYF	TGTGCCAGCAGCGTAGCGGGAGGGCCCACCTACGAGCAGTACTTC
TRBV6-1	TRBJ1-1	.	.	CASSWGQGLNTEAFF	TGTGCCAGCAGTTGGGGTCAGGGGCTGAACACTGAAGCTTTCTTT
TRBV28	TRBJ2-3	.	.	CASRPTPDNYTDTQYF	TGTGCCAGCAGACCGACCCCGGACAACTACACAGATACGCAGTATTTT
TRBV29-1	TRBJ2-7	TRBD2	.	CSVVLSGGSYEQYF	TGCAGCGTTGTATTATCGGGGGGGTCCTACGAGCAGTACTTC
TRBV10-3	TRBJ2-1	.	.	CAISDSLRWEADNEQFF	TGTGCCATCAGTGACTCGTTGAGGTGGGAGGCAGACAATGAGCAGTTCTTC
TRBV9	TRBJ2-7	TRBD2	.	CASSVGGGYETYEQYF	TGTGCCAGCAGCGTAGGGGGAGGGTATGAGACCTACGAGCAGTACTTC
TRBV6-5	TRBJ1-3	TRBD1	.	CAGDSSGNTIYF	TGTGCCGGGGACAGCTCTGGAAACACCATATATTTT
TRBV4-3	TRBJ2-7	.	.	CASSQDGTGYSYEQYF	TGCGCCAGCAGCCAAGATGGAACAGGGTACTCCTACGAGCAGTACTTC
TRBV9	TRBJ2-1	.	.	CASSSRHYEQFF	TGTGCCAGCTCTTCGCGCCATTATGAGCAGTTCTTC
TRBV19	TRBJ2-3	.	.	CASSIGGDTQYF	TGTGCCAGTAGTATAGGGGGGGATACGCAGTATTTT
TRBV14	TRBJ2-5	.	.	CASSHAQGWLETQYF	TGTGCCAGCAGCCACGCACAGGGTTGGTTGGAGACCCAGTACTTC
TRBV5-6	TRBJ2-5	.	.	CASSLRTDQETQYF	TGTGCCAGCAGCTTGAGAACAGACCAAGAGACCCAGTACTTC
TRBV7-9	TRBJ2-3	.	.	CASIPDTHTDTQYF	TGTGCCAGCATCCCGGACACCCACACAGATACGCAGTATTTT
TRBV4-1	TRBJ1-2	.	.	CASSHGTLYGYTF	TGCGCCAGCAGCCACGGGACGCTCTATGGCTACACCTTC
TRBV4-1	TRBJ2-5	.	.	CASSRYEGQTQYF	TGCGCCAGCAGTAGATATGAGGGTCAGACCCAGTACTTC